This T cell receptor (beta chain) derives from a study of cytomegalovirus exposure and HLA in healthy donors. Study information: Roughly 77 million unique TCRs from HLA-typed donors made up an early data release.

Remarks on this clone: Its antigen is not known. In the same sample, other DNA sequences code for this CDR3.

Study-level results: Previously analyzed data showed that most TCR beta V segments were productive at a frequency of about 90% or about 30%. The authors enumerated roughly 160 TCR beta chains as linked to cytomegalovirus.

The PCR made use of 60 Vbeta and 13 Jbeta primers. Original handling: Later reanalysis found about 80 million unique TCR beta chains, 10 million to 14 million of them shared. Sequencing used immunoSEQ multiplex PCR; TCRdb keeps in-frame clones, though not all of them. Clone size and the V and J calls come from that table; the DNA yielded D and trimming. The sample consists of 90,000 to 120,000 clones, 60% to 80% of them appearing once. CDR1 is LGHNA, CDR2 YSLEER, per germline. This CDR3 has 16 amino acids. V shed 3 bases and J 1 base; nucleotides not matched to a gene: 0. The sequenced material came from PBMCs. The gene calls are TRBV4-3 and TRBJ2-3; TRBD2 matches 14 bases. The receptor was isolated from a man aged 18-30 years in good health and CMV-seronegative. CDR3 residues: CASSQGLAGGTDTQYF. The CDR3, as DNA: TGCGCCAGCAGCCAGGGACTAGCGGGAGGCACAGATACGCAGTATTTT.